What follows is one TCR beta chain and its context. This specimen belongs to a study of spatial heterogeneity in lung cancer. TCRdb analysed the 5' RACE reads with MiXCR anew, one entry per CDR3 protein. The repertoire holds approximately 5,000 distinct CDR3 sequences, with roughly 24% as singletons. Trimming removed 6 bases from V and 0 bases from J; junction bases left unmatched: 11. This CDR3 comprises 16 residues. Germline V gene lookup returns CDR1 DFQATT and CDR2 SNEGSKA (reference sequence). Time point in this sample: sample taken at primary tumor resection. Sequencing covered unsorted whole RNA taken from tumor, nontumor lung or frozen PBMC.

J is TRBJ1-5 and V is TRBV20-1; TRBD1 matches at 7 bases. The clonotype comes from a male donor with early-stage non-small cell lung cancer. Sequencing used PBMCs, obtained at surgery. CDR3 amino acids: CSARTTGESSNQPQHF. The CDR3 coding sequence is TGCAGTGCGCGGACTACAGGGGAATCTAGCAATCAGCCCCAGCATTTT.